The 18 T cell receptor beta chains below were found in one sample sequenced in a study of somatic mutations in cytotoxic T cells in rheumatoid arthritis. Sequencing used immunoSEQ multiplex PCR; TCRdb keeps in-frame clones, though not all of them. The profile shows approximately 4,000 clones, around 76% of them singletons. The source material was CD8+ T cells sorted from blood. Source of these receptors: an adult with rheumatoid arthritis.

For the CDR3, the DNA is TGTGCCTTCGGGCAGGGCATTAGCCCCTACGAGCAGTACTTC. It codes for CAFGQGISPYEQYF. The chain recombines TRBV30 with TRBJ2-7, with TRBD1 as a possible D gene (5 bases). This CDR3 contains 14 residues. From germline, CDR1 is GTSNPN and CDR2 SVGIG (reference sequence). V was shortened by 7 bases and J by 2 bases, with 18 bases between the two germline ends.

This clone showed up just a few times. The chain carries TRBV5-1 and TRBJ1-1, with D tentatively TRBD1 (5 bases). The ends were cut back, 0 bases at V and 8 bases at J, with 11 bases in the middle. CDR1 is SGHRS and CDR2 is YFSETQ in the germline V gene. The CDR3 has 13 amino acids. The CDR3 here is CASSLGTITEAFF. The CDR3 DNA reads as TGCGCCAGCAGCTTGGGGACAATAACCGAAGCTTTCTTT.

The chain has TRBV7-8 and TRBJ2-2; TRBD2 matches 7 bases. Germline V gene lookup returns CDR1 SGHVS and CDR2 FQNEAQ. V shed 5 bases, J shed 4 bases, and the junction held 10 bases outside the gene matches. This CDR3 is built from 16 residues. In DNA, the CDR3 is TGTGCCAGCAGCCTCCGGGGGGAAGTGTCCACCGGGGAGCTGTTTTTT. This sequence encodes CASSLRGEVSTGELFF.

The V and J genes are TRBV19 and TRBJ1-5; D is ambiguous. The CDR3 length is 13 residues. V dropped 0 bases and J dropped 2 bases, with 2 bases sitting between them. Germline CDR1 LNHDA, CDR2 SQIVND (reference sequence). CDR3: CASSIEGNQPQHF. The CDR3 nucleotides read TGTGCCAGTAGTATAGAGGGCAATCAGCCCCAGCATTTT. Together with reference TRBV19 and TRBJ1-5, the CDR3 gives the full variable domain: DGGITQSPKYLFRKEGQNVTLSCEQNLNHDAMYWYRQDPGQGLRLIYYSQIVNDFQKGDIAEGYSVSREKKESFPLTVTSAQKNPTAFYLCASSIEGNQPQHFGDGTRLSIL.

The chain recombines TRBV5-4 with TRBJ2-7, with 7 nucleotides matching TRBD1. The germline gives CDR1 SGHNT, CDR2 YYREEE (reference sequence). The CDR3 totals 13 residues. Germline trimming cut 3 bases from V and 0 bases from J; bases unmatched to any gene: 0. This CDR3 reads CASSWDSSYEQYF. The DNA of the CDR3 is TGTGCCAGCAGCTGGGACAGCTCCTACGAGCAGTACTTC.

CDR3 residues: CACRRGNDEKLFF. The CDR3, as DNA: TGTGCCTGCCGCAGGGGGAACGATGAAAAACTGTTTTTT. V and J are TRBV10-3 and TRBJ1-4, with 7 bases lining up with TRBD1. The J segment lost 6 bases and the V segment lost 11 bases, leaving 9 bases of the junction unmatched. Germline loops: CDR1 ENHRY, CDR2 SYGVKD. The CDR3 sequence is 13 residues long.

CDR3 DNA sequence: TGTGCCAGCAGCCATCTAATAGGGGAGGCGGGAGATACGCAGTATTTT. Protein product: CASSHLIGEAGDTQYF. This chain connects TRBV16 to TRBJ2-3, with a possible D match to TRBD2 (6 bases). Trimming removed 3 bases from V and 5 bases from J, with 18 bases in between. The CDR3 is 16 residues long. CDR1 and CDR2 from the germline V gene are KGHSY and FQNENV.

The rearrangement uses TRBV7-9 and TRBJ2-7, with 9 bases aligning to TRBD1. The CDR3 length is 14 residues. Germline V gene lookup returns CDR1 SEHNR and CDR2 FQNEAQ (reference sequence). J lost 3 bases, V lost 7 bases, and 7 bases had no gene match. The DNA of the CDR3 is TGTGCCAGCACCCCGGGACAGGGTTTCTACGAGCAGTACTTC. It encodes CASTPGQGFYEQYF.

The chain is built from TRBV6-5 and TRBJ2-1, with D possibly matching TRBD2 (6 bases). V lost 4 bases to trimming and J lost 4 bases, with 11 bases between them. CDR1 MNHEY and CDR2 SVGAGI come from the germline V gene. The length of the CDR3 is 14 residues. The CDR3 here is CASSLGSGYNEQFF. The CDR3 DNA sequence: TGTGCCAGCAGTTTAGGGAGCGGGTACAATGAGCAGTTCTTC.

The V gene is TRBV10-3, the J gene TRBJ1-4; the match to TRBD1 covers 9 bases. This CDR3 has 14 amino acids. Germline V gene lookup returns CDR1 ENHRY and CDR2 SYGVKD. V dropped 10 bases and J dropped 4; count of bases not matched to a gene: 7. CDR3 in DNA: TGTGCCACCGCCGGGACAGGGAGTAATGAAAAACTGTTTTTT. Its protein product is CATAGTGSNEKLFF.

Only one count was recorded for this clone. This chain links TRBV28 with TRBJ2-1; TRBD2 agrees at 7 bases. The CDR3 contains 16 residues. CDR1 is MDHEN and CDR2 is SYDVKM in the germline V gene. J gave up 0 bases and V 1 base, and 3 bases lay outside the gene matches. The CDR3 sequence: CASSLYSGSSYNEQFF. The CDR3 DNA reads TGTGCCAGCAGTTTATATAGCGGGTCCTCCTACAATGAGCAGTTCTTC.

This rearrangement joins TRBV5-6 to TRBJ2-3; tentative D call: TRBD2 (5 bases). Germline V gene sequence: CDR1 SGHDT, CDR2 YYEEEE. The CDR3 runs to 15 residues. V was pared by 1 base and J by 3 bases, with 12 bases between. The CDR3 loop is CASSLWEPVTDTQYF. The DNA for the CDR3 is TGTGCCAGCAGCTTGTGGGAGCCGGTTACAGATACGCAGTATTTT.

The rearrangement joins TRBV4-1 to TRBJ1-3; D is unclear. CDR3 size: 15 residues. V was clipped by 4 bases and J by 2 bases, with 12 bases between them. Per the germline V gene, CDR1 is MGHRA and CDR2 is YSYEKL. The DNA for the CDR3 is TGCGCCAGCAGCCCTCCCGGAGGGCCTGGAAACACCATATATTTT. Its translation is CASSPPGGPGNTIYF.

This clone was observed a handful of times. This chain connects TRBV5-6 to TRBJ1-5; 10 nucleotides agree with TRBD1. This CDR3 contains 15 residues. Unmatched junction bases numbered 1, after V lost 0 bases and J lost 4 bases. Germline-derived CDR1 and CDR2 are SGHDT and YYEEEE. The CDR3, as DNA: TGTGCCAGCAGCTTGGGGGACAGGGGTAATCAGCCCCAGCATTTT. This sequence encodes CASSLGDRGNQPQHF.

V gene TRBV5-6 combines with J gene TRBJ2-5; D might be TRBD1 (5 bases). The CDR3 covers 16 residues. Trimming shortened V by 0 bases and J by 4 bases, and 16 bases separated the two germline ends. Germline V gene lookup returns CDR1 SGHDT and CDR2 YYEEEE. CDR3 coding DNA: TGTGCCAGCAGCTTGGAGGGGCAGTCCAAGGCAGAGACCCAGTACTTC. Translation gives CASSLEGQSKAETQYF.

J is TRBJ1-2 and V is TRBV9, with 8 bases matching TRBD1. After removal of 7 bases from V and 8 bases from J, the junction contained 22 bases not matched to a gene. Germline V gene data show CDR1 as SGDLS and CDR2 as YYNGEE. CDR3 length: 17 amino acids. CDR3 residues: CASGSSVRTGSLEGYTF. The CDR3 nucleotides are TGTGCCAGCGGCTCGAGCGTTCGGACAGGGAGTCTGGAAGGCTACACCTTC. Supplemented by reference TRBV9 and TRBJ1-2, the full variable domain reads DSGVTQTPKHLITATGQRVTLRCSPRSGDLSVYWYQQSLDQGLQFLIQYYNGEERAKGNILERFSAQQFPDLHSELNLSSLELGDSALYFCASGSSVRTGSLEGYTFGSGTRLTVV.

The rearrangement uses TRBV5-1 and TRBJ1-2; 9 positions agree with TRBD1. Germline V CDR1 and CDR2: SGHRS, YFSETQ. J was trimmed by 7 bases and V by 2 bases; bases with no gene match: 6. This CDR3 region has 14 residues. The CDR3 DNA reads TGCGCCAGCAGCTTACTGACAGGGGGATCTGGCTACACCTTC. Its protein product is CASSLLTGGSGYTF.

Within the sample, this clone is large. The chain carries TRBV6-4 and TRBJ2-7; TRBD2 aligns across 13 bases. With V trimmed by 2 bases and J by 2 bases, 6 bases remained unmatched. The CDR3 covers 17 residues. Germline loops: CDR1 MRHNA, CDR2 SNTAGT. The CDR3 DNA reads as TGTGCCAGCAGTGACCCCGGGACTAGCGGGACCCCCTACGAGCAGTACTTC. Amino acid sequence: CASSDPGTSGTPYEQYF.